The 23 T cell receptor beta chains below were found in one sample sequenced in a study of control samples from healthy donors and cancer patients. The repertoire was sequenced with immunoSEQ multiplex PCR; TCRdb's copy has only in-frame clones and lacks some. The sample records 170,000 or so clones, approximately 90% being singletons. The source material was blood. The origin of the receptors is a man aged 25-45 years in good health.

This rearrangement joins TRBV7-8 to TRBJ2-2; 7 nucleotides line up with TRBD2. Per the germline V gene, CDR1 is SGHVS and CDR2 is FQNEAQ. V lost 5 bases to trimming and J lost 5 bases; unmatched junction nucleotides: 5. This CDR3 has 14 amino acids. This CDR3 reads CASSHDGGTGELFF. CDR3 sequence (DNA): TGTGCCAGCAGCCACGACGGGGGGACCGGGGAGCTGTTTTTT.

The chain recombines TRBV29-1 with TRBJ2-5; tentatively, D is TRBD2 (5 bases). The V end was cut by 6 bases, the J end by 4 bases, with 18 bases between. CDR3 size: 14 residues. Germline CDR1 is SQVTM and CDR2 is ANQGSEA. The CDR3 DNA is TGCAGCGTCGAGGACTGGCGACAACGAGAGACCCAGTACTTC. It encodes CSVEDWRQRETQYF. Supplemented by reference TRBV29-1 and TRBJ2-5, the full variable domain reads SAVISQKPSRDICQRGTSLTIQCQVDSQVTMMFWYRQQPGQSLTLIATANQGSEATYESGFVIDKFPISRPNLTFSTLTVSNMSPEDSSIYLCSVEDWRQRETQYFGPGTRLLVL.

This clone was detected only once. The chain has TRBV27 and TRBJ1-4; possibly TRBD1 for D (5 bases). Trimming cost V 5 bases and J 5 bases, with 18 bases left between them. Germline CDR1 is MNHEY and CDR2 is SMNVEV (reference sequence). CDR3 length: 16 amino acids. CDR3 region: CASSPEPGLRNEKLFF. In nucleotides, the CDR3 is TGTGCCAGCAGTCCGGAACCGGGACTGAGAAATGAAAAACTGTTTTTT.

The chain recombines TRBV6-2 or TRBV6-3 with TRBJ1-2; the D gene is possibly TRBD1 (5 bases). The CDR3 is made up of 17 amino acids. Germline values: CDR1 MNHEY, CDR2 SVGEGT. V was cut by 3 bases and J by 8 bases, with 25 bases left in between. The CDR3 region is CASSYPSLGPPGVGYTF. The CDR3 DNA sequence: TGTGCCAGCAGTTATCCAAGCCTGGGACCACCTGGTGTAGGCTACACCTTC.

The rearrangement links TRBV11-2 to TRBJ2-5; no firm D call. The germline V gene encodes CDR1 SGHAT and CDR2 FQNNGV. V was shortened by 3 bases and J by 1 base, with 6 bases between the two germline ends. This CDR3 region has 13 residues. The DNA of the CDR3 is TGTGCCAGCAGCTTCGGCAGCCAAGAGACCCAGTACTTC. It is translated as CASSFGSQETQYF.

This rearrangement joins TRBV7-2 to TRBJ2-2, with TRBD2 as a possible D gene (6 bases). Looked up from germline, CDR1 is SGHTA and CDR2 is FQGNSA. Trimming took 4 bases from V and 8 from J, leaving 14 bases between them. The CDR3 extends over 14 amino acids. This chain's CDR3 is CASSSLAWGGELFF. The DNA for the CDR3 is TGTGCCAGCAGCTCACTAGCTTGGGGTGGGGAGCTGTTTTTT.

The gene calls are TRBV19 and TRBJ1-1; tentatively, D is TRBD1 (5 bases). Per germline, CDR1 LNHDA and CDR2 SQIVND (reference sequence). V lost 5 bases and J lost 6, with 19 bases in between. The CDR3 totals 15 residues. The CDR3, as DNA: TGTGCCAGTAGTCCCCTGACCGGGACGAAATCTGAAGCTTTCTTT. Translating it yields CASSPLTGTKSEAFF.

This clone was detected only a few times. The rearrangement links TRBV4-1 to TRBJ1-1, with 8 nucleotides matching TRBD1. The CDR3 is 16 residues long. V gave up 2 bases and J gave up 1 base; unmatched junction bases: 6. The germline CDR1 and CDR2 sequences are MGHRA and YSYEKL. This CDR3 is CASSQLGQGGNTEAFF. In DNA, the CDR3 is TGCGCCAGCAGCCAACTTGGACAGGGAGGGAACACTGAAGCTTTCTTT.

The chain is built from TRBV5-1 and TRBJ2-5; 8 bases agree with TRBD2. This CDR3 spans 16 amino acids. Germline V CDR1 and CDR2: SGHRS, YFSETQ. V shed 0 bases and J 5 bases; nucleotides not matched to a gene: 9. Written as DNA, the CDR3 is TGCGCCAGCAGCTTGGCCTCCGGGGGGGCCGAGGAGACCCAGTACTTC. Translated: CASSLASGGAEETQYF.

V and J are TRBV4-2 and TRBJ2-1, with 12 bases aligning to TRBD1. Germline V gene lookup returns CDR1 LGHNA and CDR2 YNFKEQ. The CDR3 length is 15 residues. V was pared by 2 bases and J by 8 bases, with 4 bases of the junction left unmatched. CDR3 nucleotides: TGTGCCAGCAGCCAAAATCGGGACAGGGGGCATGAGCAGTTCTTC. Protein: CASSQNRDRGHEQFF.

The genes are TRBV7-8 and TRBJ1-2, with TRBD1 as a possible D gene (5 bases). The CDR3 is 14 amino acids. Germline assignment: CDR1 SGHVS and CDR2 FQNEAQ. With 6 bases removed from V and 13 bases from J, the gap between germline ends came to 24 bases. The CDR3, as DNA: TGTGCCAGCAGGGGAATGGAACAGGCGCGAGGATGCACCTTC. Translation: CASRGMEQARGCTF.

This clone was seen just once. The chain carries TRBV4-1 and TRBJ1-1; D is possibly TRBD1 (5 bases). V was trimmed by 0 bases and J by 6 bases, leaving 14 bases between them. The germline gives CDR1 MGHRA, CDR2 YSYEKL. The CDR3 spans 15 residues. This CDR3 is CASSQDRGGDPEAFF. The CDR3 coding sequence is TGCGCCAGCAGCCAAGATCGGGGGGGTGACCCTGAAGCTTTCTTT.

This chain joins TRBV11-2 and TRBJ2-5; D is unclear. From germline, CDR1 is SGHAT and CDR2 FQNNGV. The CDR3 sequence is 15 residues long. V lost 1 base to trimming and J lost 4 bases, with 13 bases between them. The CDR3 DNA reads TGTGCCAGCAGCTTAGGCTTCCAGGAGCGAGAGACCCAGTACTTC. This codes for CASSLGFQERETQYF.

The CDR3 sequence is CASSSQVPWPNYGYTF. The CDR3, as DNA: TGTGCCAGCAGCTCGCAAGTTCCCTGGCCTAACTATGGCTACACCTTC. The rearrangement uses TRBV7-9 and TRBJ1-2; D remains ambiguous. Trimming cost V 4 bases and J 0 bases, with 15 bases left between them. The CDR3 is 16 amino acids. CDR1 is SEHNR, CDR2 FQNEAQ, per germline (reference sequence).

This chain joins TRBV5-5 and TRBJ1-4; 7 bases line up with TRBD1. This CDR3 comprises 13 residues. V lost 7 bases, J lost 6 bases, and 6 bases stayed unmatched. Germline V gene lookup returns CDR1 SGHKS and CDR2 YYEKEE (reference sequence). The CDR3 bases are TGTGCCAGCCGCAGGACAGGCGATGAAAAACTGTTTTTT. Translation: CASRRTGDEKLFF.

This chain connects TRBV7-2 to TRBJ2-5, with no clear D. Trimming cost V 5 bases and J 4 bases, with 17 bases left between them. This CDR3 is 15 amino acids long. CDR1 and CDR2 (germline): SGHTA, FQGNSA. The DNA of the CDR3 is TGTGCCAGCAGCCCATTCGCCCGGAGTCGAGAGACCCAGTACTTC. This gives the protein CASSPFARSRETQYF.

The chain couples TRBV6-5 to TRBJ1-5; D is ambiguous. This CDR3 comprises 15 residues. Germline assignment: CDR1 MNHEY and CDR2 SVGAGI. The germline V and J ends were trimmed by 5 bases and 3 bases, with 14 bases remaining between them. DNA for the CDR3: TGTGCCAGCAGTAGGAGGCCGGGGAACAATCAGCCCCAGCATTTT. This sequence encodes CASSRRPGNNQPQHF.

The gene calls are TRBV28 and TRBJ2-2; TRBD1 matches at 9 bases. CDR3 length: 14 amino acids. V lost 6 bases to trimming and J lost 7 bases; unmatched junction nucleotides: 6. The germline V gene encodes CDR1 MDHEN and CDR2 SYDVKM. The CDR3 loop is CASSGTGLVGELFF. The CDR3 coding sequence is TGTGCCAGCAGCGGGACAGGGCTGGTCGGGGAGCTGTTTTTT.

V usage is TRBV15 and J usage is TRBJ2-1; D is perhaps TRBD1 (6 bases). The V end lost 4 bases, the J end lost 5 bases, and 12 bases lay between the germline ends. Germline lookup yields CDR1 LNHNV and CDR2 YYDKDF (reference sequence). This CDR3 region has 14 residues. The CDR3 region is CATSNPDSHNEQFF. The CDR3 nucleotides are TGTGCCACCAGCAACCCGGACAGCCACAATGAGCAGTTCTTC.

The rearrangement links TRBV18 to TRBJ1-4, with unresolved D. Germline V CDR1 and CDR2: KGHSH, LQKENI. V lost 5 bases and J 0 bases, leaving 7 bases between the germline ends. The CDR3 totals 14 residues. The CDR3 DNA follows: TGTGCCAGCTCAACAACAGCAACTAATGAAAAACTGTTTTTT. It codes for CASSTTATNEKLFF.

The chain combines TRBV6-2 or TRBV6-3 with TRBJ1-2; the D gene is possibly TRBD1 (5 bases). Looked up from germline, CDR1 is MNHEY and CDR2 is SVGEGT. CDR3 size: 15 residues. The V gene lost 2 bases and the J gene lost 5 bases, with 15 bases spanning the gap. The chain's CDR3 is CASSYASGGAYGYTF. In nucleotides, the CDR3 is TGTGCCAGCAGTTACGCCTCGGGGGGAGCTTATGGCTACACCTTC.

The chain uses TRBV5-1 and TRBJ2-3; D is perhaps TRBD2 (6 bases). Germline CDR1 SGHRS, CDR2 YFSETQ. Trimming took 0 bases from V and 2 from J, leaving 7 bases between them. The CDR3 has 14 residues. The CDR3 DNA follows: TGCGCCAGCAGCTTGGGGGGACTCACAGATACGCAGTATTTT. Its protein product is CASSLGGLTDTQYF.

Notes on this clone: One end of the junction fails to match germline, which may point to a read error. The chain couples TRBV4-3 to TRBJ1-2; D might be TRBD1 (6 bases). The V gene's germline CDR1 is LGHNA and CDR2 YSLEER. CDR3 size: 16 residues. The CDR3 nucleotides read TGCGCCAGCGGCCAAGATGGGGGGCTCGGGGGCTATGGCTACACCTTC. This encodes CASGQDGGLGGYGYTF.